The 32 T cell receptor beta chains below all came from one sample that was sequenced in a study of brain T cells in children with intractable seizures. TCRdb keeps only in-frame clones here, not all; method: immunoSEQ multiplex PCR. Seen here are under 150,000 clones, 94% observed once, and the top ten hold 3.8%. Sequenced here: peripheral blood, sampled at surgery. These receptors originate from a boy younger than two with hemimegalencephaly and intractable seizures.

The V gene is TRBV7-2, the J gene TRBJ2-5; D perhaps matches TRBD1 (5 bases). Germline V gene lookup returns CDR1 SGHTA and CDR2 FQGNSA. V was shortened by 5 bases and J by 2 bases, with 21 bases between the two germline ends. The CDR3 is made up of 17 amino acids. The CDR3 loop reads CASSPHHRRGRQETQYF. The CDR3, as DNA: TGTGCCAGCAGCCCCCACCACCGTAGGGGTCGACAAGAGACCCAGTACTTC.

This chain connects TRBV2 to TRBJ2-7, with TRBD1 matching over 12 bases. This CDR3 region has 16 residues. Germline trimming cut 5 bases from V and 3 bases from J; bases unmatched to any gene: 8. Germline CDR1 SNHLY, CDR2 FYNNEI. The CDR3 region is CASSRTGTGGLYEQYF. The CDR3 bases are TGTGCCAGCAGTCGGACCGGGACAGGGGGCCTCTACGAGCAGTACTTC.

This chain connects TRBV24-1 to TRBJ2-2; possibly TRBD1 for D (6 bases). This CDR3 spans 13 amino acids. CDR1 is KGHDR, CDR2 SFDVKD, per germline. The V end was cut by 5 bases, the J end by 5 bases, with 8 bases between. In nucleotides, the CDR3 is TGTGCCACCAGTGCCACAGGGACCGGGGAGCTGTTTTTT. Amino acid sequence: CATSATGTGELFF.

The chain employs TRBV24-1 and TRBJ2-2; 7 bases are shared with TRBD1. The germline CDR1 and CDR2 sequences are KGHDR and SFDVKD. J gave up 4 bases and V 3 bases, and 4 bases lay outside the gene matches. This CDR3 comprises 15 residues. CDR3 coding DNA: TGTGCCACCAGTGATCCGGGACAGATCACCGGGGAGCTGTTTTTT. Protein: CATSDPGQITGELFF.

The chain recombines TRBV7-2 with TRBJ2-7; 13 positions agree with TRBD2. The CDR3 extends over 16 amino acids. Germline V gene sequence: CDR1 SGHTA, CDR2 FQGNSA. The trim removed 5 bases at V and 1 base at J, leaving 5 bases unmatched. CDR3 bases: TGTGCCAGCAGCCACACTAGCGGGAGGGAGTCCTACGAGCAGTACTTC. This gives the protein CASSHTSGRESYEQYF.

The chain has TRBV5-1 and TRBJ2-7; D is unresolved. V was trimmed by 4 bases and J by 3 bases, leaving 11 bases between them. Germline CDR1 and CDR2: SGHRS and YFSETQ. CDR3 length: 13 residues. Here the CDR3 DNA reads TGCGCCAGCAGCCCCTGGACGGACTACGAGCAGTACTTC. Its protein is CASSPWTDYEQYF.

J is TRBJ2-7 and V is TRBV4-2; D remains ambiguous. Germline V gene sequence: CDR1 LGHNA, CDR2 YNFKEQ. Deletions cut 0 bases from V and 4 bases from J, with 7 bases between. The CDR3 covers 13 residues. Here the CDR3 reads CASSQDPQYEQYF. CDR3 in DNA: TGTGCCAGCAGCCAAGATCCCCAGTACGAGCAGTACTTC.

This sequence joins TRBV29-1 and TRBJ1-2, with D hard to call. The CDR3 loop spans 11 amino acids. With 1 base removed from V and 0 bases from J, the gap between germline ends came to 0 bases. Germline CDR1 reads SQVTM; CDR2 reads ANQGSEA. The CDR3 DNA reads TGCAGCGTTGAAGCTAACTATGGCTACACCTTC. Its translation: CSVEANYGYTF.

This chain links TRBV11-2 with TRBJ2-5; 11 positions agree with TRBD2. Trimming removed 0 bases from V and 5 bases from J; junction bases left unmatched: 11. The CDR3 runs 18 residues. Germline assignment: CDR1 SGHAT and CDR2 FQNNGV. Written as DNA, the CDR3 is TGTGCCAGCAGCTTAGATCTAGAGGGACTAGCGGCCGTGGAGACCCAGTACTTC. Translation gives CASSLDLEGLAAVETQYF.

This chain connects TRBV9 to TRBJ1-6; D unresolved. CDR1 and CDR2 (germline): SGDLS, YYNGEE. The V and J ends lost 1 base and 8 bases respectively, with 10 bases between them. The CDR3 sequence is 14 residues long. CDR3: CASSVSPNDSPLHF. DNA for the CDR3: TGTGCCAGCAGCGTAAGTCCGAATGATTCACCCCTCCACTTT.

The V call is TRBV4-1, the J call TRBJ2-3; D may be TRBD2 (6 bases). This CDR3 spans 17 amino acids. Trimming removed 5 bases at V and 2 bases at J, with 20 bases between. Germline-derived CDR1 and CDR2 are MGHRA and YSYEKL. The CDR3 loop reads CASSSPIARGLTDTQYF. CDR3 DNA sequence: TGCGCCAGCAGCTCACCCATCGCGCGGGGACTCACAGATACGCAGTATTTT.

V gene TRBV5-1 combines with J gene TRBJ2-1; 8 bases align to TRBD2. Germline values: CDR1 SGHRS, CDR2 YFSETQ. The CDR3 runs to 12 residues. CDR3 DNA: TGCGACGAGGGACTAGGCGACAATGAGCAGTTCTTC. Amino acid sequence: CDEGLGDNEQFF.

This chain connects TRBV19 to TRBJ2-4; D is possibly TRBD2 (6 bases). The CDR3 is 14 amino acids. V lost 3 bases to trimming and J lost 4 bases, with 10 bases between them. Germline lookup yields CDR1 LNHDA and CDR2 SQIVND (reference sequence). CDR3 in amino acids: CASSIRGTKNIQYF. The CDR3 DNA sequence: TGTGCCAGTAGTATCCGGGGGACGAAAAACATTCAGTACTTC.

This clone was counted a single time. The genes are TRBV5-1 and TRBJ2-2; 8 bases agree with TRBD1. Germline V gene data show CDR1 as SGHRS and CDR2 as YFSETQ. V was pared by 4 bases and J by 4 bases, with 9 bases of the junction left unmatched. The CDR3 totals 16 residues. CDR3 in DNA: TGCGCCAGCAGCGGCTTCCAGGGGGCGGCCACCGGGGAGCTGTTTTTT. Translation gives CASSGFQGAATGELFF.

The CDR3 bases are TGTGCCAGCAGCCCCTTTAGGCCATTCTTTAGCGGGAGGGCCGTTGGAAACACCGGGGAGCTGTTTTTT. Translated, it gives CASSPFRPFFSGRAVGNTGELFF. The V call is TRBV7-8, the J call TRBJ2-2; the match to TRBD2 covers 11 bases. V gave up 5 bases and J gave up 2 bases; unmatched junction bases: 25. CDR3 size: 23 residues. Germline V CDR1 and CDR2: SGHVS, FQNEAQ.

This chain connects TRBV6-2 or TRBV6-3 to TRBJ2-5; the D is unclear. The CDR3 has 13 residues. Germline V gives CDR1 MNHEY, CDR2 SVGEGT. Trimming took off 8 bases at V and 4 bases at J, with 14 bases between the two ends. CDR3 DNA: TGTGCCAGCGGCCCGGACGGGTCAGAGACCCAGTACTTC. This sequence encodes CASGPDGSETQYF.

This chain links TRBV28 with TRBJ2-2, with a weak D call TRBD1 (5 bases). The V end was cut by 10 bases, the J end by 3 bases, with 12 bases between. Germline V lookup: CDR1 MDHEN, CDR2 SYDVKM. The CDR3 is 13 amino acids. CDR3 nucleotide sequence: TGTGCCACCGGTAGGGGCGACACCGGGGAGCTGTTTTTT. Amino acids: CATGRGDTGELFF.

V is TRBV30 and J is TRBJ1-2, with a possible D match to TRBD1 (5 bases). From germline, CDR1 is GTSNPN and CDR2 SVGIG (reference sequence). V lost 7 bases to trimming and J lost 8 bases, with 11 bases between them. This CDR3 region has 10 residues. CDR3 DNA sequence: TGTGCCTTGGGGCGGGGCGGCTACACCTTC. It specifies CALGRGGYTF.

This clone was seen once. This sequence joins TRBV18 and TRBJ1-3; 8 bases are shared with TRBD1. The CDR3 is 18 residues long. Trimming at V came to 2 bases and at J to 0 bases, leaving 9 bases not matched to a gene. Germline lookup yields CDR1 KGHSH and CDR2 LQKENI. The CDR3, as DNA: TGTGCCAGCTCACCAAGTCTGGGGACAGGCAGCTCTGGAAACACCATATATTTT. Translation gives CASSPSLGTGSSGNTIYF.

The chain links TRBV7-2 to TRBJ2-3; possibly TRBD1 for D (5 bases). The ends were cut back, 2 bases at V and 1 base at J, with 10 bases in the middle. Germline CDR1 is SGHTA and CDR2 is FQGNSA. The CDR3 has 15 amino acids. The CDR3 loop reads CASSLNLGGTDTQYF. The DNA for the CDR3 is TGTGCCAGCAGCTTAAACCTAGGGGGCACAGATACGCAGTATTTT.

The V gene is TRBV5-4, the J gene TRBJ2-2; maybe TRBD1 (5 bases). V shed 4 bases and J shed 0 bases, with 10 bases lying between them. The CDR3 is 15 amino acids. Germline V gives CDR1 SGHNT, CDR2 YYREEE (reference sequence). The DNA of the CDR3 is TGTGCCAGCAGCCTCAGGGCTTCGAACACCGGGGAGCTGTTTTTT. Protein product: CASSLRASNTGELFF. Using reference TRBV5-4 and TRBJ2-2 for the parts outside the CDR3, the full variable domain is ETGVTQSPTHLIKTRGQQVTLRCSSQSGHNTVSWYQQALGQGPQFIFQYYREEENGRGNFPPRFSGLQFPNYSSELNVNALELDDSALYLCASSLRASNTGELFFGEGSRLTVL.

V gene TRBV19 combines with J gene TRBJ1-2; no clear D. Between the trimmed V and J ends, which lost 3 bases and 1 base, there was a span of 6 bases. Germline loops: CDR1 LNHDA, CDR2 SQIVND (reference sequence). The CDR3 is 13 amino acids. The CDR3 DNA sequence: TGTGCCAGTAGTATGCGGGGTAACTATGGCTACACCTTC. Its translation is CASSMRGNYGYTF.

The rearrangement joins TRBV5-1 to TRBJ1-2; TRBD1 matches at 7 bases. After removal of 4 bases from V and 2 bases from J, the junction contained 2 bases not matched to a gene. Germline V lookup: CDR1 SGHRS, CDR2 YFSETQ. The CDR3 loop spans 13 amino acids. As DNA, the CDR3 is TGCGCCAGCAGCGTGACAGGGAACTATGGCTACACCTTC. This translates into CASSVTGNYGYTF.

This rearrangement joins TRBV30 to TRBJ1-1, with D unclear. V lost 5 bases to trimming and J lost 2 bases, with 9 bases between them. Per the germline V gene, CDR1 is GTSNPN and CDR2 is SVGIG (reference sequence). This CDR3 region has 12 residues. The CDR3 bases are TGTGCCTGGTCCCGGGTTAACACTGAAGCTTTCTTT. Amino acids: CAWSRVNTEAFF.

The rearrangement links TRBV3-1 (or the pseudogene TRBV3-2) to TRBJ2-7, with D uncertain. The V end was cut by 1 base, the J end by 2 bases, with 12 bases between. In germline, CDR1 is LGHDT, CDR2 YNNKEL (reference sequence). This CDR3 has 15 amino acids. DNA for the CDR3: TGTGCCAGCAGCCAAGGACGGACCCGAGCCTACGAGCAGTACTTC. It translates to CASSQGRTRAYEQYF.

CDR3 amino acids: CASSILLAGLYNEQFF. The CDR3 bases are TGTGCCAGCTCAATATTACTAGCGGGCTTATACAATGAGCAGTTCTTC. The V gene is TRBV18, the J gene TRBJ2-1; 9 positions agree with TRBD2. Germline-derived CDR1 and CDR2 are KGHSH and LQKENI. J lost 4 bases, V lost 5 bases, and 9 bases had no gene match. The CDR3 loop spans 16 amino acids. Combining the CDR3 with reference TRBV18 and TRBJ2-1 gives the whole variable domain NAGVMQNPRHLVRRRGQEARLRCSPMKGHSHVYWYRQLPEEGLKFMVYLQKENIIDESGMPKERFSAEFPKEGPSILRIQQVVRGDSAAYFCASSILLAGLYNEQFFGPGTRLTVL.

This chain connects TRBV7-9 to TRBJ1-4; D not certain. Germline V CDR1 and CDR2: SEHNR, FQNEAQ (reference sequence). With 5 bases removed from V and 8 bases from J, the gap between germline ends came to 9 bases. The CDR3 contains 12 residues. The CDR3 region is CASSPFGEKLFF. The CDR3 bases are TGTGCCAGCAGCCCTTTTGGGGAAAAACTGTTTTTT.

V gene TRBV6-5 combines with J gene TRBJ2-7; TRBD2 matches at 10 bases. Trimming at V came to 5 bases and at J to 2 bases, leaving 6 bases not matched to a gene. Per germline, CDR1 MNHEY and CDR2 SVGAGI. The CDR3 loop spans 15 amino acids. CDR3 sequence (DNA): TGTGCCAGCAGTATAGCGGGAGGCAGGACCTACGAGCAGTACTTC. Translated, it gives CASSIAGGRTYEQYF.

The J gene is TRBJ2-7, the V gene TRBV11-2, with TRBD1 matching over 10 bases. After removal of 6 bases from V and 4 bases from J, the junction contained 18 bases not matched to a gene. CDR1 and CDR2 (germline): SGHAT, FQNNGV. The CDR3 consists of 18 residues. The CDR3, as DNA: TGTGCCAGCAGTCCCCAGGTTGTAGTCCGGGACAGGGGATACGAGCAGTACTTC. Translated, it gives CASSPQVVVRDRGYEQYF.

The chain recombines TRBV7-2 with TRBJ2-7, with D possibly matching TRBD2 (6 bases). CDR1 is SGHTA and CDR2 is FQGNSA in the germline V gene. The CDR3 spans 15 residues. V was cut by 2 bases and J by 0 bases, with 11 bases left in between. The CDR3 DNA follows: TGTGCCAGCAGCTTATGGGCGGGGTCCTCCTACGAGCAGTACTTC. This translates into CASSLWAGSSYEQYF.

The rearrangement joins TRBV11-2 to TRBJ2-2, with 13 bases lining up with TRBD2. The V gene's germline CDR1 is SGHAT and CDR2 FQNNGV. V shed 5 bases and J 10 bases; nucleotides not matched to a gene: 10. This CDR3 spans 16 amino acids. The CDR3 loop reads CASSPRTSGRGVELFF. CDR3 DNA: TGTGCCAGCAGCCCCCGGACTAGCGGGAGAGGGGTGGAGCTGTTTTTT. Variable domain in full (rest from reference TRBV11-2 and TRBJ2-2): EAGVAQSPRYKIIEKRQSVAFWCNPISGHATLYWYQQILGQGPKLLIQFQNNGVVDDSQLPKDRFSAERLKGVDSTLKIQPAKLEDSAVYLCASSPRTSGRGVELFFGEGSRLTVL.

The chain joins TRBV28 to TRBJ2-7, with D possibly TRBD2 on 7 matching bases. Trimming removed 3 bases from V and 2 bases from J, with 26 bases in between. The CDR3 is 19 amino acids. Germline V gives CDR1 MDHEN, CDR2 SYDVKM. Here the CDR3 DNA reads TGTGCCAGCAGTTTGAGGAGGGTCCTAGGGGGGGAGCGGCCCTACGAGCAGTACTTC. This encodes CASSLRRVLGGERPYEQYF.